This TCR beta chain is drawn from a study of identical twins. Per the germline V gene, CDR1 is SGHVS and CDR2 is FQNEAQ. The trim removed 5 bases at V and 3 bases at J, leaving 9 bases unmatched. CDR3 length: 17 amino acids. A universal primer site was incorporated via template switching, and the cDNA contained unique molecular identifiers. TCRdb ran MiXCR on the 5' RACE reads and lists one entry per CDR3 protein. The sample consists of about 900,000 distinct CDR3 sequences, roughly 12% of them appearing once. These sequences were also reported in another study, on yellow fever vaccine responses in identical twins.

Sequences were obtained from PBMCs. The origin of this receptor is a woman between 18 and 29 years old in good health. The rearrangement joins TRBV7-8 to TRBJ2-7, with 14 bases that match TRBD2. The CDR3 protein is CASSASTSGGELYEQYV. CDR3 coding DNA: TGTGCCAGCAGCGCCTCGACTAGCGGGGGGGAACTCTACGAGCAGTACGTC.